These T cell receptor beta chains were read from a single sample in a study of T cell changes during pregnancy in multiple sclerosis. The data were produced by immunoSEQ multiplex PCR, yet TCRdb's version contains in-frame clones alone and is incomplete. The repertoire holds around 83,000 clones, with 80% to 95% as singletons. Source: CD4+ T cells from peripheral blood mononuclear cells, taken in the second trimester of pregnancy. The receptors were gathered from a female donor with multiple sclerosis, enrolled in a pregnancy study. Each CDR3 is given without its conserved first and last residue. A D gene is named only where the DNA matches it firmly.

TRBJ2-5 | TRBD2 | TRBV4-1 | ASSQDWIAGAWADETQY
TRBJ1-2 | TRBD1 | TRBV4-1 | ASSRQGLHGYT
TRBJ2-3 | TRBD1 | TRBV6-1 | ASKWTGKDTQY
TRBJ2-1 | TRBD1 | TRBV29-1 | SVEEGLRGPNEQF
TRBJ1-1 | NA | TRBV29-1 | SVGPGLNTEAF
TRBJ1-6 | TRBD1 | TRBV6-6 | ASRTGESPLH
TRBJ2-2 | TRBD2 | TRBV4-1 | ASRSGTSLPGELF
TRBJ1-2 | TRBD1 | TRBV27 | ASSPRDRPNYGYT
TRBJ2-2 | NA | TRBV6-6 | ASSYMGDTGELF
TRBJ1-2 | TRBD1 | TRBV5-4 | ASSLVVGQGRGYT
TRBJ2-5 | TRBD2 | TRBV2 | ASSASSGRETQY
TRBJ1-2 | NA | TRBV29-1 | SVESGGGYGYT
TRBJ2-5 | NA | TRBV20-1 | SARDGDLLY
TRBJ2-1 | TRBD1 | TRBV7-2 | ASSPNRGGNEQF
TRBJ2-3 | NA | TRBV7-9 | ASSLGRDILTTSDTQY
TRBJ2-7 | TRBD2 | TRBV28 | ISTSGSYEQY
TRBJ2-3 | NA | TRBV9 | ASSVGPRGADTQY
TRBJ2-7 | TRBD2 | TRBV28 | ASSFGFSGRAREQY
TRBJ1-1 | NA | TRBV7-8 | ASSLSTGNTEAF
TRBJ1-2 | NA | TRBV5-1 | ASSLDRERHGYT
TRBJ2-5 | TRBD2 | TRBV7-6 | ASSLMAANSGGGETQY
TRBJ2-7 | NA | TRBV16 | ASSYLDSSYEQY
TRBJ1-6 | TRBD1 | TRBV11-2 | ASSLGGQGNSPLH
TRBJ1-5 | NA | TRBV19 | ASSPRQARSNQPQH
TRBJ2-7 | TRBD2 | TRBV30 | AWSSSGLGEQY
TRBJ2-7 | TRBD2 | TRBV7-2 | ASSLPGTSYEQY
TRBJ1-6 | TRBD1 | TRBV27 | ASGQGRSYNSPLH
TRBJ1-5 | TRBD1 | TRBV28 | ASVNPGQGRNQPQH
TRBJ2-4 | NA | TRBV28 | ASSLNGFIQY
TRBJ2-1 | TRBD2 | TRBV19 | ASRRSGGINNEQF
TRBJ2-3 | NA | TRBV9 | ASSLELDTQY
TRBJ2-2 | NA | TRBV9 | ASSVAPKDRNTGELF
TRBJ2-1 | NA | TRBV29-1 | SVGGNEQF
TRBJ2-7 | NA | TRBV5-4 | ASSWGREISYEQY
TRBJ2-4 | TRBD2 | TRBV15 | ATSREAAGGAKNIQY
TRBJ1-2 | NA | TRBV11-2 | ASSSSGVNGYT
TRBJ1-1 | NA | TRBV6-5 | ASRPHRERNTEAF